This TCR beta chain was retrieved from a study of blood T cells in healthy people across ages. Each donor was a healthy Caucasian individual from Russia, aged 6 to 90. This clonotype was seen more than once but under ten times. The second PCR ran about 6 to 11 cycles with a sample-barcoded 5' primer and J-beta primers. A 12-random-nucleotide template-switch adaptor tagged each cDNA molecule. TCRdb re-called the 5' RACE reads through MiXCR, storing one row per CDR3 protein. In the table there are hundreds of thousands of distinct CDR3 sequences, more than 25% of which are singletons. This CDR3 contains 15 residues. Germline V lookup: CDR1 MNHEY, CDR2 SVGEGT. V shed 6 bases, J shed 5 bases, and the junction held 11 bases outside the gene matches.

The receptor comes from a woman older than 75 in good health. The sequencing input was blood. The J gene is TRBJ1-1, the V gene TRBV6-2 or TRBV6-3; 8 bases agree with TRBD1. This CDR3 reads CASSDRGGVRTEAFF. For the CDR3, the DNA is TGTGCCAGCAGCGACAGGGGCGGGGTGCGGACTGAAGCTTTCTTT.